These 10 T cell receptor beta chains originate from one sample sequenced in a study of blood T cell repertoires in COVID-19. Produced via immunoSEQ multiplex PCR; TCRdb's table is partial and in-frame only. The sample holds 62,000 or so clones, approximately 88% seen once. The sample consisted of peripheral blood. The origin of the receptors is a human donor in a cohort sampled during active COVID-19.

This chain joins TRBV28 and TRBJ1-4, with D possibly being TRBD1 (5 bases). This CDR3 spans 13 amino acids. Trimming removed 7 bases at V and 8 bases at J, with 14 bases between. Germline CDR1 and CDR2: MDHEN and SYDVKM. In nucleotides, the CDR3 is TGTGCCAGCACCCTACCCGGGGGGGAAAAACTGTTTTTT. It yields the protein CASTLPGGEKLFF.

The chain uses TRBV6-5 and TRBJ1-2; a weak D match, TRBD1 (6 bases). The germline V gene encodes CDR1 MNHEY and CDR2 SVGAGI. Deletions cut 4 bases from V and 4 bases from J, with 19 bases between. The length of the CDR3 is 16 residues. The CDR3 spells CASSFRPRGRGYGYTF. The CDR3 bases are TGTGCCAGCAGTTTTCGCCCTCGGGGCAGGGGCTATGGCTACACCTTC.

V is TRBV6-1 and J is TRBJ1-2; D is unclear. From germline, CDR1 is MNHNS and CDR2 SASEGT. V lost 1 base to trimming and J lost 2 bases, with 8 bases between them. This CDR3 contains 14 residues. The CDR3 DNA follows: TGTGCCAGCAGTGAAGTTTCCGGGAACTATGGCTACACCTTC. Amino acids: CASSEVSGNYGYTF.

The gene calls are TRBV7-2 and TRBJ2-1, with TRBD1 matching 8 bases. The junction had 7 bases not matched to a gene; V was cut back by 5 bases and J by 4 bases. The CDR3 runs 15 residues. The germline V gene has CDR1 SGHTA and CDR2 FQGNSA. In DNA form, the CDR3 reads TGTGCCAGCAGCAATACAGGGGGATCTTACAATGAGCAGTTCTTC. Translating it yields CASSNTGGSYNEQFF.

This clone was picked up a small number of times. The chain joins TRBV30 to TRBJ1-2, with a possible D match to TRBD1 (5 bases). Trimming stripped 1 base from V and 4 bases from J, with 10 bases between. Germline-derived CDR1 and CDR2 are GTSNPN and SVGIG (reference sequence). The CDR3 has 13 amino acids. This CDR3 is CAWSAGYRYGYTF. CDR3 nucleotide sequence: TGTGCCTGGAGTGCAGGGTACCGCTATGGCTACACCTTC. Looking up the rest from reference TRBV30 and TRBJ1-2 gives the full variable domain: SQTIHQWPATLVQPVGSPLSLECTVEGTSNPNLYWYRQAAGRGLQLLFYSVGIGQISSEVPQNLSASRPQDRQFILSSKKLLLSDSGFYLCAWSAGYRYGYTFGSGTRLTVV.

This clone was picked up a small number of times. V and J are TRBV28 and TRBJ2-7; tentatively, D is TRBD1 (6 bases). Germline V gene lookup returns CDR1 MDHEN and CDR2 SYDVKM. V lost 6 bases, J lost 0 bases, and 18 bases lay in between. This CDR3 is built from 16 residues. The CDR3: CASSFPTGHSSYEQYF. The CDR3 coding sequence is TGTGCCAGCAGCTTCCCTACAGGGCACAGCTCCTACGAGCAGTACTTC.

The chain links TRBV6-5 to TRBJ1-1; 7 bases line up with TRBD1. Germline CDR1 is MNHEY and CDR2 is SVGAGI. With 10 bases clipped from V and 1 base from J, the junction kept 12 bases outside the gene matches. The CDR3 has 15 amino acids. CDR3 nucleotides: TGTGCCACTAGACAGGGTCTTGCGGGGAACACTGAAGCTTTCTTT. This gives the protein CATRQGLAGNTEAFF.

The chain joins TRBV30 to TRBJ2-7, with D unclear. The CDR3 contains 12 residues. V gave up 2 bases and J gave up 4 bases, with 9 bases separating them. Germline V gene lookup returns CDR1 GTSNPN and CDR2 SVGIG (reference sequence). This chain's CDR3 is CAWSQVPYEQYF. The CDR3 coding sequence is TGTGCCTGGAGTCAGGTGCCGTACGAGCAGTACTTC.

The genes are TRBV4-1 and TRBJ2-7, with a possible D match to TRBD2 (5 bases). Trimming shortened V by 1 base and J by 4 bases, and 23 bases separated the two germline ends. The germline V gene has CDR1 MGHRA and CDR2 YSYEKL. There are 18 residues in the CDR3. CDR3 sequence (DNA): TGCGCCAGCAGCCAAGCCCCCCAAGCCGCCGGACTGGTATACGAGCAGTACTTC. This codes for CASSQAPQAAGLVYEQYF.

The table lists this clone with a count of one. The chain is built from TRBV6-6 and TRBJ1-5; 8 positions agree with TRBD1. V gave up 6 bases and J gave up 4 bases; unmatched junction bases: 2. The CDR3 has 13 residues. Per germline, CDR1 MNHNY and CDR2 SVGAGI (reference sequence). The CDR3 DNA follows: TGTGCCAGCAGGGACAGGGATAATCAGCCCCAGCATTTT. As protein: CASRDRDNQPQHF.